These 3 T cell receptor beta chains share one sample of origin, sequenced in a study of T cells in Graves' hyperthyroidism and ophthalmopathy. It was RNA transcripts that yielded the amplified TCR beta CDR3 regions. TCR CDR3 underwent first-round RT-PCR with the HTBI primer set. TCRdb reprocessed the multiplex PCR reads with MiXCR, giving one entry per CDR3 protein. The sample lists approximately 520,000 distinct CDR3 sequences; under 25% were seen once. The sample consisted of blood. These TCRs come from a man aged 18 to 30 with Graves' hyperthyroidism.

The table lists this clonotype with many counts. V usage is TRBV7-6 and J usage is TRBJ2-2, with D possibly TRBD1 on 6 matching bases. V was pared by 5 bases and J by 4 bases, with 11 bases between. This CDR3 region has 14 residues. The germline V gene has CDR1 SGHVS and CDR2 FNYEAQ. The DNA for the CDR3 is TGTGCCAGCAGCAATAAAGGGGGCACCGGGGAGCTGTTTTTT. Its translation: CASSNKGGTGELFF.

The table lists this clonotype with a few counts. V gene TRBV24-1 combines with J gene TRBJ1-1, with D unresolved. The CDR3 spans 13 residues. The germline V and J ends were trimmed by 1 base and 5 bases, with 7 bases remaining between them. The germline CDR1 and CDR2 sequences are KGHDR and SFDVKD. CDR3 nucleotide sequence: TGTGCCACCAGTGATTTCCTTGGGACTGAAGCTTTCTTT. Its protein product is CATSDFLGTEAFF.

The sample holds a few counts of this clonotype. Sequence at one end of the junction differs from germline and may be a read error. This sequence joins TRBV6-1 and TRBJ2-7; 7 bases align to TRBD1. This CDR3 is built from 18 residues. CDR1 is MNHNS, CDR2 SASEGT, per germline. The CDR3 here is CASSEIDLPGQVSYGQYF. In DNA form, the CDR3 reads TGTGCCAGCAGTGAAATAGATCTCCCCGGACAGGTCTCCTACGGGCAGTACTTC.